These 28 T cell receptor beta chains were sequenced from one sample in a study of T cells in Graves' hyperthyroidism and ophthalmopathy. Amplified regions were TCR beta CDR3 sequences from RNA transcripts. HTBI primers were used for first-round RT-PCR of the TCR CDR3. TCRdb passed the multiplex PCR reads through MiXCR, listing each CDR3 protein once. Found here are roughly 280,000 distinct CDR3 sequences, over 15% of them singletons; the top ten hold around 61%. Specimen: blood. The receptors were sampled from a woman aged 60-75 years with Graves' ophthalmopathy.

This clonotype was seen repeatedly, ten times or more. The chain links TRBV19 to TRBJ1-2; TRBD1 agrees at 7 bases. The CDR3 covers 14 residues. The germline gives CDR1 LNHDA, CDR2 SQIVND (reference sequence). Trimming at V came to 7 bases and at J to 7 bases, leaving 12 bases not matched to a gene. The chain's CDR3 is CASKGYRGGGGYTF. Written as DNA, the CDR3 is TGTGCCAGTAAGGGTTACAGGGGAGGAGGTGGCTACACCTTC. Together with reference TRBV19 and TRBJ1-2, the CDR3 gives the full variable domain: DGGITQSPKYLFRKEGQNVTLSCEQNLNHDAMYWYRQDPGQGLRLIYYSQIVNDFQKGDIAEGYSVSREKKESFPLTVTSAQKNPTAFYLCASKGYRGGGGYTFGSGTRLTVV.

This clonotype was observed at least ten times. In DNA, the CDR3 is TGTGCCAGCAGTAGAGGGACTGAAGCTTTCTTT. Its protein is CASSRGTEAFF. V is TRBV3-1 and J is TRBJ1-1, with D unresolved. V lost 6 bases and J 5 bases, leaving 7 bases between the germline ends. The CDR3 runs 11 residues. Germline CDR1 LGHDT, CDR2 YNNKEL (reference sequence).

This clonotype appeared many times. This chain uses TRBV7-2 with TRBJ1-4, with D perhaps TRBD1 (6 bases). The V and J ends lost 5 bases and 4 bases respectively, with 14 bases between them. Per the germline V gene, CDR1 is SGHTA and CDR2 is FQGNSA. The CDR3 extends over 15 amino acids. This CDR3 reads CASSPPGHINEKLFF. DNA for the CDR3: TGTGCCAGCAGCCCCCCGGGACACATTAATGAAAAACTGTTTTTT. Together with reference TRBV7-2 and TRBJ1-4, the CDR3 gives the full variable domain: GAGVSQSPSNKVTEKGKDVELRCDPISGHTALYWYRQSLGQGLEFLIYFQGNSAPDKSGLPSDRFSAERTGGSVSTLTIQRTQQEDSAVYLCASSPPGHINEKLFFGSGTQLSVL.

This clonotype was recorded many times. The chain links TRBV2 to TRBJ1-2, with D unclear. Germline CDR1 SNHLY, CDR2 FYNNEI. Trimming shortened V by 7 bases and J by 6 bases, and 12 bases separated the two germline ends. The CDR3 totals 12 residues. CDR3 residues: CASTVGGNGYTF. The CDR3 bases are TGTGCCAGCACCGTCGGAGGGAATGGCTACACCTTC.

This chain uses TRBV6-1 with TRBJ1-6; tentative D call: TRBD1 (5 bases). The CDR3 is made up of 14 amino acids. Deletions cut 5 bases from V and 9 bases from J, with 14 bases between. Looked up from germline, CDR1 is MNHNS and CDR2 is SASEGT. Written as DNA, the CDR3 is TGTGCCAGCAGTCAGGACAAATTTCGTTCACCCCTCCACTTT. This gives the protein CASSQDKFRSPLHF.

This rearrangement joins TRBV20-1 to TRBJ2-2; 9 positions match TRBD1. The germline gives CDR1 DFQATT, CDR2 SNEGSKA (reference sequence). Losses at the gene ends were 6 bases for V and 7 bases for J; bases not matched to a gene: 12. The CDR3 contains 15 residues. CDR3 bases: TGCAGTGCCCCAGATGTCGGGACAGGGTTCGGGGAGCTGTTTTTT. Protein product: CSAPDVGTGFGELFF.

This clonotype was detected ten times or more. The chain is built from TRBV3-1 and TRBJ2-7, with 7 nucleotides matching TRBD2. CDR1 and CDR2 (germline): LGHDT, YNNKEL (reference sequence). Germline trimming cut 4 bases from V and 5 bases from J; bases unmatched to any gene: 5. The CDR3 totals 13 residues. This chain's CDR3 is CASSLKGGNEQYF. In DNA, the CDR3 is TGTGCCAGCAGCCTCAAGGGAGGGAACGAGCAGTACTTC.

This clonotype appeared a few times. The rearrangement joins TRBV5-4 to TRBJ2-7; D is perhaps TRBD1 (5 bases). This CDR3 contains 15 residues. Germline CDR1 and CDR2: SGHNT and YYREEE (reference sequence). V was shortened by 5 bases and J by 5 bases, with 20 bases between the two germline ends. For the CDR3, the DNA is TGTGCCAGCAGTTCGAGCAGGGTAGCCATCGACGAGCAGTACTTC. This encodes CASSSSRVAIDEQYF.

This clonotype showed up many times. This sequence joins TRBV20-1 and TRBJ2-5; D is undetermined. Trimming cost V 3 bases and J 3 bases, with 11 bases left between them. Germline V gene lookup returns CDR1 DFQATT and CDR2 SNEGSKA (reference sequence). There are 13 residues in the CDR3. The CDR3 coding sequence is TGCAGTGCTAGCAGTTATCGAGAAGAGACCCAGTACTTC. It codes for CSASSYREETQYF.

The V call is TRBV3-1, the J call TRBJ2-1; TRBD2 agrees at 10 bases. CDR3 length equals 12 residues. The V and J ends lost 6 bases and 13 bases, in that order; junction bases with no gene match: 6. In germline, CDR1 is LGHDT, CDR2 YNNKEL (reference sequence). The CDR3 sequence is CASSRTSGVQFF. CDR3 sequence (DNA): TGTGCCAGCAGTCGGACTAGCGGAGTCCAGTTCTTC.

This clonotype was found a few times. The CDR3 nucleotides are TGCGCCAGCAAGGGGACTAGCGGATTCACCGGGGAGCTGTTTTTT. It yields the protein CASKGTSGFTGELFF. This chain connects TRBV5-1 to TRBJ2-2; 11 nucleotides align to TRBD2. Per the germline V gene, CDR1 is SGHRS and CDR2 is YFSETQ. The CDR3 has 15 residues. The V segment lost 6 bases and the J segment 4 bases; nucleotides outside the gene matches: 5.

This clonotype was recorded a few times. The V and J genes are TRBV6-5 and TRBJ2-3; TRBD1 matches at 9 bases. This CDR3 contains 15 residues. From germline, CDR1 is MNHEY and CDR2 SVGAGI. The J segment lost 5 bases and the V segment lost 0 bases, leaving 3 bases of the junction unmatched. DNA of the CDR3: TGTGCCAGCAGTTACTCTGGACAGGGGTTAGATACGCAGTATTTT. Translating gives CASSYSGQGLDTQYF.

This clonotype was counted only a few times. The V and J genes are TRBV5-5 and TRBJ2-2; D might be TRBD1 (5 bases). CDR3 size: 13 residues. V was shortened by 2 bases and J by 6 bases, with 8 bases between the two germline ends. Per the germline V gene, CDR1 is SGHKS and CDR2 is YYEKEE (reference sequence). The CDR3 here is CASSFQGAGELFF. DNA for the CDR3: TGTGCCAGCAGCTTTCAAGGGGCCGGGGAGCTGTTTTTT.

Many counts were recorded for this clonotype. The J gene is TRBJ1-1, the V gene TRBV2; D is undetermined. The V end lost 8 bases, the J end lost 3 bases, and 13 bases lay between the germline ends. The germline V gene has CDR1 SNHLY and CDR2 FYNNEI. The CDR3 extends over 13 amino acids. As DNA, the CDR3 is TGTGCCAGCGGGGTGGGAATGGACACTGAAGCTTTCTTT. Its protein is CASGVGMDTEAFF.

V gene TRBV9 combines with J gene TRBJ1-4; weak D call: TRBD1 (6 bases). The CDR3 consists of 14 residues. V lost 3 bases and J lost 7, with 13 bases in between. Germline loops: CDR1 SGDLS, CDR2 YYNGEE. This CDR3 reads CASSGTGRSEKLFF. In DNA, the CDR3 is TGTGCCAGCAGCGGCACAGGGCGAAGTGAAAAACTGTTTTTT.

This clonotype was counted ten times or more. The chain is built from TRBV28 and TRBJ2-2, with D uncertain. With 3 bases removed from V and 0 bases from J, the gap between germline ends came to 8 bases. The CDR3 covers 15 residues. CDR1 and CDR2 from the germline V gene are MDHEN and SYDVKM. As DNA, the CDR3 is TGTGCCAGCAGTTTTTTACTGTCGAACACCGGGGAGCTGTTTTTT. This codes for CASSFLLSNTGELFF.

This clonotype was recorded once. A much bigger clone sits one base away, suggesting this may be a read error. The V and J genes are TRBV20-1 and TRBJ1-2; perhaps TRBD1 as D (5 bases). V gave up 3 bases and J gave up 6 bases, with 17 bases separating them. This CDR3 contains 14 residues. Germline-derived CDR1 and CDR2 are DFQATT and SNEGSKA (reference sequence). The CDR3 sequence: CSASVRGRWDGYTF. CDR3 bases: TGCAGTGCTAGCGTGAGGGGACGGTGGGATGGCTACACCTTC.

This clonotype was detected ten times or more. The chain joins TRBV5-1 to TRBJ2-2; unclear D gene. The V end lost 0 bases, the J end lost 3 bases, and 6 bases lay between the germline ends. This CDR3 is built from 14 residues. Germline V gene lookup returns CDR1 SGHRS and CDR2 YFSETQ. The CDR3 loop reads CASSLATDTGELFF. The CDR3 DNA is TGCGCCAGCAGCTTGGCCACGGACACCGGGGAGCTGTTTTTT. Looking up the rest from reference TRBV5-1 and TRBJ2-2 gives the full variable domain: KAGVTQTPRYLIKTRGQQVTLSCSPISGHRSVSWYQQTPGQGLQFLFEYFSETQRNKGNFPGRFSGRQFSNSRSEMNVSTLELGDSALYLCASSLATDTGELFFGEGSRLTVL.

This clonotype was observed at least ten times. The gene calls are TRBV3-1 and TRBJ2-4; 9 bases match TRBD1. The V gene's germline CDR1 is LGHDT and CDR2 YNNKEL (reference sequence). The CDR3 extends over 18 amino acids. The ends lost 4 bases at V and 7 bases at J; junction bases unmatched: 17. This CDR3 reads CASSLRGPGQGSSNIQYF. Written as DNA, the CDR3 is TGTGCCAGCAGCCTCAGGGGCCCGGGACAGGGAAGCTCGAACATTCAGTACTTC.

V gene TRBV5-5 combines with J gene TRBJ2-7, with D maybe TRBD1 (5 bases). The CDR3 has 15 residues. Germline-derived CDR1 and CDR2 are SGHKS and YYEKEE (reference sequence). The V end was cut by 0 bases, the J end by 1 base, with 11 bases between. Written as DNA, the CDR3 is TGTGCCAGCAGCTTGGGGGCGACAGATTCCTACGAGCAGTACTTC. Protein product: CASSLGATDSYEQYF.

The chain couples TRBV20-1 to TRBJ1-1, with D possibly matching TRBD1 (6 bases). Trimming took off 5 bases at V and 0 bases at J, with 10 bases between the two ends. Germline loops: CDR1 DFQATT, CDR2 SNEGSKA (reference sequence). The CDR3 is made up of 13 amino acids. The CDR3 DNA reads as TGCAGTGCTTCGGACAGCCTGAACACTGAAGCTTTCTTT. This translates into CSASDSLNTEAFF.

This clonotype was detected many times. The J gene is TRBJ1-6, the V gene TRBV20-1; 7 bases match TRBD1. The length of the CDR3 is 12 residues. V lost 3 bases and J lost 15; bases outside the gene matches: 8. Germline CDR1 is DFQATT and CDR2 is SNEGSKA (reference sequence). CDR3 coding DNA: TGCAGTGCTAGCATTGCCAGGGGGAACCTCCACTTT. It specifies CSASIARGNLHF.

The V call is TRBV20-1, the J call TRBJ1-3; TRBD1 might be the D (6 bases). There are 15 residues in the CDR3. The V gene lost 6 bases and the J gene lost 0 bases, with 15 bases spanning the gap. Germline V gene lookup returns CDR1 DFQATT and CDR2 SNEGSKA (reference sequence). The CDR3 sequence: CSATQGPPSGNTIYF. CDR3 DNA: TGCAGTGCAACCCAGGGGCCCCCCTCTGGAAACACCATATATTTT.

The table lists this clonotype with many counts. J is TRBJ2-5 and V is TRBV20-1, with 13 bases aligning to TRBD2. The CDR3 sequence is 15 residues long. Trimming took 6 bases from V and 2 from J; bases not matched to a gene: 6. In germline, CDR1 is DFQATT, CDR2 SNEGSKA (reference sequence). The CDR3 DNA reads TGCAGTGCCCTACGGACTAGCGGGGGACAAGAGACCCAGTACTTC. Translating gives CSALRTSGGQETQYF.

This clonotype was observed a few times. This sequence joins TRBV4-1 and TRBJ1-5, with 10 bases matching TRBD1. Germline values: CDR1 MGHRA, CDR2 YSYEKL. There are 17 residues in the CDR3. Trimming took 0 bases from V and 11 from J; bases not matched to a gene: 13. Written as DNA, the CDR3 is TGCGCCAGCAGCCAAGAGAGACAGGGGGCCCTCCCGGGGGCCCAGCATTTT. Its translation is CASSQERQGALPGAQHF.

The table lists this clonotype with many counts. V and J are TRBV6-5 and TRBJ2-2; D might be TRBD2 (5 bases). Between the trimmed V and J ends, which lost 0 bases and 0 bases, there was a span of 11 bases. This CDR3 has 17 residues. Germline values: CDR1 MNHEY, CDR2 SVGAGI. The CDR3 loop reads CASSYSRGVANTGELFF. The DNA of the CDR3 is TGTGCCAGCAGTTACTCACGGGGAGTGGCGAACACCGGGGAGCTGTTTTTT.

CDR3 amino acids: CATSAGGVFTDTQYF. CDR3 nucleotide sequence: TGTGCCACCAGTGCGGGCGGGGTCTTCACAGATACGCAGTATTTT. This sequence joins TRBV24-1 and TRBJ2-3; a possible D gene is TRBD2 (6 bases). V was clipped by 5 bases and J by 2 bases, with 13 bases between them. The CDR3 totals 15 residues. CDR1 is KGHDR, CDR2 SFDVKD, per germline.

Concerning this clonotype itself: This may arise from a read error, as a much more abundant clone is one base away. The gene calls are TRBV20-1 and TRBJ2-3, with a tentative D call TRBD2 (6 bases). This CDR3 contains 15 residues. The germline gives CDR1 DFQATT, CDR2 SNEGSKA (reference sequence). Trimming removed 1 base from V and 0 bases from J, with 11 bases in between. The CDR3 nucleotides are TGCAGTGCTAGAGCCTCCGGGACTAGCACAGATACGCAGTATTTT. Translated: CSARASGTSTDTQYF.